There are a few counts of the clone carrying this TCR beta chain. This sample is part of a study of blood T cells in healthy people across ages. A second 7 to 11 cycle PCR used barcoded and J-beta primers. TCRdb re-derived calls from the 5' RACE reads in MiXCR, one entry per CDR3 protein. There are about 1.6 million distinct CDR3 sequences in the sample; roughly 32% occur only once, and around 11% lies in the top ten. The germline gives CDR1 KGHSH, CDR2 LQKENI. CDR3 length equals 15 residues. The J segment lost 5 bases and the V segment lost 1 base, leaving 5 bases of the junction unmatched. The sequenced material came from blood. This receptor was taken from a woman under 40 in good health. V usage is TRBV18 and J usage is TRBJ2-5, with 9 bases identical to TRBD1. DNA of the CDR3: TGTGCCAGCTCACCACGGGACAGGGTGTTTGAGACCCAGTACTTC. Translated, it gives CASSPRDRVFETQYF.